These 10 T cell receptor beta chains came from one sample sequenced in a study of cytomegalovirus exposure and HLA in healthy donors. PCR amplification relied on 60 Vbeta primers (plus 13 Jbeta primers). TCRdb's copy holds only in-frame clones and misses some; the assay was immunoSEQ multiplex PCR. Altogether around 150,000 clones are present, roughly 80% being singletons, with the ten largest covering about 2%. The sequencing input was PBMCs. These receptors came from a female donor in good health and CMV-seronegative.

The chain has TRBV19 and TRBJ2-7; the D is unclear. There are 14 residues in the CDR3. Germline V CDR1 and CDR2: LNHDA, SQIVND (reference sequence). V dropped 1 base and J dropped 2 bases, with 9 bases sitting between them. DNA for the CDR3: TGTGCCAGTAGTATAGTTGGCAGTACCTACGAGCAGTACTTC. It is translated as CASSIVGSTYEQYF.

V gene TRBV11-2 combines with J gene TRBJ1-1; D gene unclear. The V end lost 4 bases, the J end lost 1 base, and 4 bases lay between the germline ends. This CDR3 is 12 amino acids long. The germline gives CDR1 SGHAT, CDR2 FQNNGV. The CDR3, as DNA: TGTGCCAGCAGCTCAGGGAACACTGAAGCTTTCTTT. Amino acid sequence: CASSSGNTEAFF.

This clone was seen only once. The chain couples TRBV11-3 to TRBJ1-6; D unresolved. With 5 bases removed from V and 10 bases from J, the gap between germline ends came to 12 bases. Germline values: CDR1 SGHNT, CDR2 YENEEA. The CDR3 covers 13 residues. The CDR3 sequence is CASSRGGRSPLHF. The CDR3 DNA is TGTGCCAGCAGCCGAGGAGGTCGGTCACCCCTCCACTTT.

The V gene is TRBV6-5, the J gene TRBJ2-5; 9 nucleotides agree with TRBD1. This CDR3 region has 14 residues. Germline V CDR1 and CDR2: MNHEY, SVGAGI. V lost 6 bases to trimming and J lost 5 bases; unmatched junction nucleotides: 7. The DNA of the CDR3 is TGTGCCAGCAGCCGTACAGGGGGCGGCGAGACCCAGTACTTC. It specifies CASSRTGGGETQYF.

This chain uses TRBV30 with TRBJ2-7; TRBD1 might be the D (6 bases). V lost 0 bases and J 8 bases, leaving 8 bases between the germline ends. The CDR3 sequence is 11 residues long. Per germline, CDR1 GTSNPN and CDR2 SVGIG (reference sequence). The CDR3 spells CAWSVGGKQYF. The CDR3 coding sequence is TGTGCCTGGAGTGTAGGGGGAAAGCAGTACTTC.

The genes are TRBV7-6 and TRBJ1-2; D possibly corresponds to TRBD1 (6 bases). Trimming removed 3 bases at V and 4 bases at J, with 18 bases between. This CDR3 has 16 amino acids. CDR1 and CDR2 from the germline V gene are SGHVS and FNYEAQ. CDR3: CASSFSSGGGGYGYTF. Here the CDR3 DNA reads TGTGCCAGCAGCTTCTCGTCGGGGGGCGGGGGCTATGGCTACACCTTC. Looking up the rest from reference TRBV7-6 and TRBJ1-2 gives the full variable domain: GAGVSQSPRYKVTKRGQDVALRCDPISGHVSLYWYRQALGQGPEFLTYFNYEAQQDKSGLPNDRFSAERPEGSISTLTIQRTEQRDSAMYRCASSFSSGGGGYGYTFGSGTRLTVV.

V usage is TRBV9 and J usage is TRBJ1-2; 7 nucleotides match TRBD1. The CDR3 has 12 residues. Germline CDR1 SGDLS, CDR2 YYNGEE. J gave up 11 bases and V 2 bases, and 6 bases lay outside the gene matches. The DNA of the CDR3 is TGTGCCAGCAGCGTGTGGGACAGCGGGTACACCTTC. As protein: CASSVWDSGYTF.

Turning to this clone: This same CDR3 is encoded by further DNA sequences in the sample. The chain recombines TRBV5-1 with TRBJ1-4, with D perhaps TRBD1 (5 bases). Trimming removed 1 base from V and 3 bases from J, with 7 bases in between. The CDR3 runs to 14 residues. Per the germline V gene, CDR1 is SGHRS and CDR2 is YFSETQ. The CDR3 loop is CASSLTGANEKLFF. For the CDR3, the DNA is TGCGCCAGCAGCTTGACAGGAGCTAATGAAAAACTGTTTTTT.

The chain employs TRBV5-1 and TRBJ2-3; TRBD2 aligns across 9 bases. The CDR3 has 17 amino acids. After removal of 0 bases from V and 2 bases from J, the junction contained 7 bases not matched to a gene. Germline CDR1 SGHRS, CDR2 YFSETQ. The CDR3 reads CASSLGPLAGLTDTQYF. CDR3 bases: TGCGCCAGCAGCTTGGGTCCGCTAGCGGGACTCACAGATACGCAGTATTTT.

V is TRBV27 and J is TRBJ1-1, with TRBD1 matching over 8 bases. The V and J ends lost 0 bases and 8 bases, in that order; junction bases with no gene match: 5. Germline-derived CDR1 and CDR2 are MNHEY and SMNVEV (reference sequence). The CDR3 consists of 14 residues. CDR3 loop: CASSLSRQGTEAFF. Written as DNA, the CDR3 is TGTGCCAGCAGTTTATCGAGACAGGGGACCGAAGCTTTCTTT.